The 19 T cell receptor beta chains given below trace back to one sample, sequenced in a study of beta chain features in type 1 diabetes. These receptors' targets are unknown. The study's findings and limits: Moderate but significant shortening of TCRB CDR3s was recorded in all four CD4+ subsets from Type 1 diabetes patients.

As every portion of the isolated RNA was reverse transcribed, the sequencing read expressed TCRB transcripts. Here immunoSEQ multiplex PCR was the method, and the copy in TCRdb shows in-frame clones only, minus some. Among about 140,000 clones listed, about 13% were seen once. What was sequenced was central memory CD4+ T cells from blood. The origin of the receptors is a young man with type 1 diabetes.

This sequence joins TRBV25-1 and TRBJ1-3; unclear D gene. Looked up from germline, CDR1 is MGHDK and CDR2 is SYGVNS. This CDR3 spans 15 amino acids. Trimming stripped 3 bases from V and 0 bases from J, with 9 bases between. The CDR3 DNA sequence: TGTGCCAGCAGTGATCCGACAAACTCTGGAAACACCATATATTTT. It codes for CASSDPTNSGNTIYF.

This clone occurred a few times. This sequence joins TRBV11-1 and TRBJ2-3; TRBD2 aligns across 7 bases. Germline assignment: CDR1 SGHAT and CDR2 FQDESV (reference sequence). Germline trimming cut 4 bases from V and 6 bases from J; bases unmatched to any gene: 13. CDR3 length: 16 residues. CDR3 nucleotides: TGTGCCAGCAGCTCCACCTACCTAGCGGCCCCGGATACGCAGTATTTT. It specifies CASSSTYLAAPDTQYF.

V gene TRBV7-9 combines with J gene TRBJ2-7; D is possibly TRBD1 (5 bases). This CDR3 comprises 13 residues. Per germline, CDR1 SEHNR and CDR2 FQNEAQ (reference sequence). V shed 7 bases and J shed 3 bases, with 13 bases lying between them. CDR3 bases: TGTGCCAGCACCTCGCGGACAAGCTACGAGCAGTACTTC. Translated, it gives CASTSRTSYEQYF.

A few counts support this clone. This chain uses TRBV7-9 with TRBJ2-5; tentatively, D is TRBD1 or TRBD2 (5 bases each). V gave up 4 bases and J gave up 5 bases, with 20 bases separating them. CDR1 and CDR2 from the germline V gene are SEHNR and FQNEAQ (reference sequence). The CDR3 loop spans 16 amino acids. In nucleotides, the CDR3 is TGTGCCAGCAGCTCCAGCCCGGGACGAATGGCCGAGACCCAGTACTTC. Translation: CASSSSPGRMAETQYF. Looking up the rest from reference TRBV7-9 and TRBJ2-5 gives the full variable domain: DTGVSQNPRHKITKRGQNVTFRCDPISEHNRLYWYRQTLGQGPEFLTYFQNEAQLEKSRLLSDRFSAERPKGSFSTLEIQRTEQGDSAMYLCASSSSPGRMAETQYFGPGTRLLVL.

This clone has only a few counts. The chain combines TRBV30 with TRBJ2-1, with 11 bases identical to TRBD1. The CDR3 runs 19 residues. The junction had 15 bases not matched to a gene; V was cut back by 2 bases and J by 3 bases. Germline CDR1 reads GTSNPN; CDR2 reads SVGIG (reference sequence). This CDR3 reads CAWSPTRSGDRGFYNEQFF. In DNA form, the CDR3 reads TGTGCCTGGAGTCCCACAAGGTCGGGGGACAGGGGGTTCTACAATGAGCAGTTCTTC.

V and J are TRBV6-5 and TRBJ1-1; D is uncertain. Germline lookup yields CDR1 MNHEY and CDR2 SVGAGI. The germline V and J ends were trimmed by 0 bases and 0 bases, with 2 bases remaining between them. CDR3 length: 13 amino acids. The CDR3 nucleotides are TGTGCCAGCAGTTACTCGATGAACACTGAAGCTTTCTTT. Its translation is CASSYSMNTEAFF.

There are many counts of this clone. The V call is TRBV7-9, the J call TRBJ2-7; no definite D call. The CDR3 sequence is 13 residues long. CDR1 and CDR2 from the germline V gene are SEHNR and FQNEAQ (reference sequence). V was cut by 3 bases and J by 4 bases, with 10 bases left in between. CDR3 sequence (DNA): TGTGCCAGCAGCTTTTGGCCTCGGTACGAGCAGTACTTC. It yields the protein CASSFWPRYEQYF.

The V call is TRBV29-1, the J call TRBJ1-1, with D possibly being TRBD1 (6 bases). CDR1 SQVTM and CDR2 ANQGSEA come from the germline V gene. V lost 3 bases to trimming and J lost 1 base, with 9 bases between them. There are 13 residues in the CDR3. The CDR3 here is CSVDGRGNTEAFF. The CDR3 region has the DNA TGCAGCGTTGACGGCAGGGGGAACACTGAAGCTTTCTTT.

In DNA, the CDR3 is TGTGCCAGCAGCCAAGAATCTGGGGCCAACGTCCTGACTTTC. Its protein product is CASSQESGANVLTF. The chain recombines TRBV4-2 with TRBJ2-6, with unresolved D. V lost 0 bases to trimming and J lost 1 base, with 1 base between them. The CDR3 is made up of 14 amino acids. Germline V gene data show CDR1 as LGHNA and CDR2 as YNFKEQ.

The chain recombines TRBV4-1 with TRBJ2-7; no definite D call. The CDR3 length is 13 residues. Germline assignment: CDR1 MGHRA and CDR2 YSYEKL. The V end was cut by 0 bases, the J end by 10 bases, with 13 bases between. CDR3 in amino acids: CASSQDQEFLQYF. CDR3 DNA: TGCGCCAGCAGCCAAGATCAGGAGTTTCTCCAGTACTTC.

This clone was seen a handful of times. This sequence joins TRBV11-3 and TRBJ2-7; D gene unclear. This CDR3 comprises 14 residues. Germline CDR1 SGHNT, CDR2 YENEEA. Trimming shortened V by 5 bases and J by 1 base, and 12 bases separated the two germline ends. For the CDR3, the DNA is TGTGCCAGCAGCCAAGAACTCCGGTCCTACGAGCAGTACTTC. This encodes CASSQELRSYEQYF.

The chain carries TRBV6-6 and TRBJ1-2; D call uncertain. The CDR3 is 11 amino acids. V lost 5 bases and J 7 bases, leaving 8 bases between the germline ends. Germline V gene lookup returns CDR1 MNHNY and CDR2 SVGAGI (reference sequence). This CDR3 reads CASSPESGYTF. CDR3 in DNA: TGTGCCAGCAGTCCCGAATCTGGCTACACCTTC.

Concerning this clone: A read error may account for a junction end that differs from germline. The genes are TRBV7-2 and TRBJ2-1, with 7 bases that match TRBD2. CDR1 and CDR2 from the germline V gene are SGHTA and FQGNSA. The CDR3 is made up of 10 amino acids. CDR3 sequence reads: CASSLAGRVF. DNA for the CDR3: TGTGCCAGCAGCTTGGCAGGGAGGGTCTTC.

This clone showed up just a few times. In DNA, the CDR3 is TGTGCCAGCAGCCCCCCCTCCTTTGCGGGGGGTAAGAACGAGCAGTACTTC. It yields the protein CASSPPSFAGGKNEQYF. The chain has TRBV7-9 and TRBJ2-7, with 8 bases fitting TRBD2. Germline CDR1 and CDR2: SEHNR and FQNEAQ (reference sequence). The V segment lost 5 bases and the J segment 5 bases; nucleotides outside the gene matches: 17. The CDR3 is 17 amino acids.

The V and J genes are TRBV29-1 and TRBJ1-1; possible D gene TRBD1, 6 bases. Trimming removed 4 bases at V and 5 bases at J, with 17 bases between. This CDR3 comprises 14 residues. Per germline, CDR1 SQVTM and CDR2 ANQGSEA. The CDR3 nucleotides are TGCAGCGTTGGGTTAGCAGGGGCGCGGACTGAAGCTTTCTTT. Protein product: CSVGLAGARTEAFF.

Here the CDR3 DNA reads TGTGCCAGCAGCCTCGGACCGGACCTCACAGATACGCAGTATTTT. This encodes CASSLGPDLTDTQYF. This rearrangement joins TRBV7-3 to TRBJ2-3; D is unresolved. Germline V CDR1 and CDR2: SGHTA, FQGTGA. V lost 5 bases to trimming and J lost 2 bases, with 14 bases between them. This CDR3 comprises 15 residues.

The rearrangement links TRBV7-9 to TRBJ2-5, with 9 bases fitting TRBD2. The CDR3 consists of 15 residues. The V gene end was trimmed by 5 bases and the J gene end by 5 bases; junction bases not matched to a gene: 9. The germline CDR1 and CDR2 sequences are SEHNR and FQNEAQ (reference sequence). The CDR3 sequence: CASSLNSGGGETQYF. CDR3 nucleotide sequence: TGTGCCAGCAGCCTCAATAGCGGGGGTGGGGAGACCCAGTACTTC.

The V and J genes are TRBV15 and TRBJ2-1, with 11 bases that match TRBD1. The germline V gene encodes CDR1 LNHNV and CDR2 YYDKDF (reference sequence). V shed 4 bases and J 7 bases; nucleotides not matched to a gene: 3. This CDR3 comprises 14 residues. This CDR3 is CATSKGQGANEQFF. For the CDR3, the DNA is TGTGCCACCAGCAAAGGACAGGGGGCTAATGAGCAGTTCTTC.

DNA for the CDR3: TGTGCCAGCAGCTTAAAAGTCACGATGTCCTACAATGAGCAGTTCTTC. Protein sequence: CASSLKVTMSYNEQFF. The V gene is TRBV7-3, the J gene TRBJ2-1, with unresolved D. The germline CDR1 and CDR2 sequences are SGHTA and FQGTGA. The ends were cut back, 1 base at V and 1 base at J, with 11 bases in the middle. The CDR3 consists of 16 residues.